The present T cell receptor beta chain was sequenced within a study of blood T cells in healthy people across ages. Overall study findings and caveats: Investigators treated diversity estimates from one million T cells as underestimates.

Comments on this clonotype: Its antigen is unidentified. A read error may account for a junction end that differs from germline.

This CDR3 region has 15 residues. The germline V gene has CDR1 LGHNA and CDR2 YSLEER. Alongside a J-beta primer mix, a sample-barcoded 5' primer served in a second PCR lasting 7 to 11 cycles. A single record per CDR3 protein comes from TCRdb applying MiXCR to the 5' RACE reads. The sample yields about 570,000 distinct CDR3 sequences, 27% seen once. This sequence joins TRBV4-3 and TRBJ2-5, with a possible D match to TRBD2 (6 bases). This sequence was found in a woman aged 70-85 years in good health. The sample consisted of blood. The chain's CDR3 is CAGSQESRERETQYF. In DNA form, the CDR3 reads TGCGCCGGCAGCCAAGAATCCCGGGAGAGAGAGACCCAGTACTTC.